This T cell receptor beta chain appears in the sequencing data of a study of PD-1 blockade in classical Hodgkin lymphoma. Study details: Patients were administered nivolumab (3 mg/kg intravenously) every 2 weeks.

Each patient's relapse followed autologous stem cell transplantation, and brentuximab vedotin exposure varied. This clone was seen more than once but under ten times. The target antigen is unknown. The CDR3 sequence is 14 residues long. V dropped 0 bases and J dropped 0 bases, with 7 bases sitting between them. The germline V gene encodes CDR1 SGHRS and CDR2 YFSETQ. Repertoires were generated with immunoSEQ multiplex PCR, while TCRdb's copy carries only in-frame clones and drops some. The sample has about 36,000 clones, approximately 70% seen once; the top ten hold around 14%. Notes on the study in general: CD4+ TCR diversity climbed significantly by C4D1, unlike CD8+ TCR diversity.

V and J are TRBV5-1 and TRBJ2-7; D unclear. The source is a human donor with classical Hodgkin lymphoma. Sequenced here: peripheral blood mononuclear cells (PBMCs), sampled before the second cycle of nivolumab. CDR3 in DNA: TGCGCCAGCAGCTTGGCAGCCTCCTCCTACGAGCAGTACTTC. Translation: CASSLAASSYEQYF. Combining the CDR3 with reference TRBV5-1 and TRBJ2-7 gives the whole variable domain KAGVTQTPRYLIKTRGQQVTLSCSPISGHRSVSWYQQTPGQGLQFLFEYFSETQRNKGNFPGRFSGRQFSNSRSEMNVSTLELGDSALYLCASSLAASSYEQYFGPGTRLTVT.